A selection of T cell receptor delta chains follows, all from one sample in a study of γδ T cells in repeated Plasmodium falciparum infection. TCRdb reprocessed the multiplex PCR reads through CATT. The sample lists roughly 86,000 delta-chain clones, 1.4% to 1.5% occurring once. Source material: gamma-delta T cells from blood. All receptors come from a pool of human donors (malaria-infected and uninfected, not separated). Both conserved end residues are trimmed from each CDR3. The order of the fields is V gene, J gene, CDR3 protein.

v_gene: TRDV1; j_gene: TRDJ1; CDR3aa: ALVPTGGYYTDKLI
v_gene: TRDV1; j_gene: TRDJ1; CDR3aa: ALGNGATLGDNTDKLI
v_gene: TRDV1; j_gene: TRDJ1; CDR3aa: ALGPNLLRGTLYTDKLI
v_gene: TRDV1; j_gene: TRDJ1; CDR3aa: ALGELWPLLGDLYTDKLI
v_gene: TRDV1; j_gene: TRDJ1; CDR3aa: ALGELPPTGYGYTDKLI
v_gene: TRDV1; j_gene: TRDJ1; CDR3aa: ALGIPSGLGDKNTDKPI
v_gene: TRDV2; j_gene: TRDJ3; CDR3aa: ACDTRELLGDNAFRSWDTRQMF
v_gene: TRDV1; j_gene: TRDJ1; CDR3aa: ALGEFSGGYAKWREEKLI
v_gene: TRDV1; j_gene: TRDJ1; CDR3aa: ALGEWTSWDRNTDKLI
v_gene: TRDV1; j_gene: TRDJ1; CDR3aa: ALGELDGGDTPDYTDKLI
v_gene: TRDV2; j_gene: TRDJ3; CDR3aa: ACDAVLGGSSWDTRQMF
v_gene: TRDV2; j_gene: TRDJ1; CDR3aa: ACDTVSGIRNTDKLI
v_gene: TRDV2; j_gene: TRDJ1; CDR3aa: AGDKVGANLDRLI
v_gene: TRDV1; j_gene: TRDJ2; CDR3aa: ALGELRTGGYVLVLTAQLF
v_gene: TRDV1; j_gene: TRDJ1; CDR3aa: ALGDLLRPLLQYTDKLI
v_gene: TRDV1; j_gene: TRDJ1; CDR3aa: ALGAAEGLPTGGSRAYTDKLI
v_gene: TRDV1; j_gene: TRDJ1; CDR3aa: ALGDPPFQVLRKFGGYAPWTDKLI
v_gene: TRDV1; j_gene: TRDJ1; CDR3aa: ALGEPATLGDPNTDKLI
v_gene: TRDV1; j_gene: TRDJ1; CDR3aa: ALGEGTDDIPVYTDKLI
v_gene: TRDV1; j_gene: TRDJ1; CDR3aa: ALGSHSEGDTPYTDKLI
v_gene: TRDV1; j_gene: TRDJ1; CDR3aa: ALGVQFYYWGKQPVLDKLI
v_gene: TRDV1; j_gene: TRDJ2; CDR3aa: ALGELRSLGDIVGTAQLF
v_gene: TRDV2; j_gene: TRDJ1; CDR3aa: ACDLWGIGGSTDKLI
v_gene: TRDV1; j_gene: TRDJ1; CDR3aa: ALAGYNAGDKLI
v_gene: TRDV1; j_gene: TRDJ1; CDR3aa: ALGELLGWSDTDKLI
v_gene: TRDV1; j_gene: TRDJ1; CDR3aa: ALGELLAGNRAGGPFETQLI
v_gene: TRDV3; j_gene: TRDJ1; CDR3aa: AFTLYDGGPIPVAAKLI
v_gene: TRDV2; j_gene: TRDJ1; CDR3aa: ACDNLGDTHTLKLI
v_gene: TRDV1; j_gene: TRDJ1; CDR3aa: ALGDIFGGLI
v_gene: TRDV1; j_gene: TRDJ1; CDR3aa: ALGEDRGVYEEGIRTDKLI